The 21 T cell receptor beta chains given below trace back to one sample, sequenced in a study of patients and donors after allogeneic stem cell transplantation. TCRdb itself ran the RT-PCR reads through MiXCR, one entry per CDR3 protein. The sample records over 150,000 distinct CDR3 sequences, around two fifths being singletons. Sequenced: blood, either unsorted or a sorted T cell fraction (not recorded which). The receptors come from a human donor who was either an allogeneic HSCT recipient or a stem cell or donor lymphocyte infusion donor (not recorded which). It is not recorded whose cells these are; they may come from a transplant donor.

The rearrangement links TRBV6-5 to TRBJ1-2, with D possibly being TRBD1 (6 bases). CDR1 MNHEY and CDR2 SVGAGI come from the germline V gene. V shed 0 bases and J shed 7 bases, with 15 bases lying between them. This CDR3 has 15 amino acids. CDR3 coding DNA: TGTGCCAGCAGTTACTCGGGGTCAGGGGCGGGTGGCTACACCTTC. Translating it yields CASSYSGSGAGGYTF.

The J gene is TRBJ2-5, the V gene TRBV7-2; D gene uncertain. Trimming left V 1 base short and J 1 base short, with 13 bases between. The CDR3 has 16 amino acids. CDR1 and CDR2 (germline): SGHTA, FQGNSA. The CDR3 loop reads CASSLVAIWVQETQYF. CDR3 nucleotides: TGTGCCAGCAGCTTAGTTGCCATTTGGGTCCAAGAGACCCAGTACTTC.

The gene calls are TRBV14 and TRBJ1-1; D gene uncertain. The CDR3 is 14 amino acids. V shed 0 bases and J shed 5 bases, with 10 bases lying between them. Germline lookup yields CDR1 SGHDN and CDR2 FVKESK. This CDR3 reads CASSQEPWRTEAFF. The CDR3 region has the DNA TGTGCCAGCAGCCAAGAGCCTTGGAGAACTGAAGCTTTCTTT.

In this sample, this clonotype turned up a few times. The chain combines TRBV10-3 with TRBJ2-1, with a tentative D call TRBD2 (5 bases). This CDR3 has 10 amino acids. V lost 11 bases and J 8 bases, leaving 10 bases between the germline ends. Germline V lookup: CDR1 ENHRY, CDR2 SYGVKD. The CDR3 nucleotides read TGTGCCGGAGGCTTCGATGAGCAGTTCTTC. Protein sequence: CAGGFDEQFF.

The chain links TRBV9 to TRBJ1-6, with a tentative D call TRBD1 (6 bases). This CDR3 is built from 15 residues. Germline-derived CDR1 and CDR2 are SGDLS and YYNGEE. V was trimmed by 0 bases and J by 7 bases, leaving 11 bases between them. CDR3 bases: TGTGCCAGCAGCGTAGCGGACAGTCTAAATTCACCCCTCCACTTT. As protein: CASSVADSLNSPLHF. Complete variable domain (other parts from reference TRBV9 and TRBJ1-6): DSGVTQTPKHLITATGQRVTLRCSPRSGDLSVYWYQQSLDQGLQFLIQYYNGEERAKGNILERFSAQQFPDLHSELNLSSLELGDSALYFCASSVADSLNSPLHFGNGTRLTVT.

The chain links TRBV7-9 to TRBJ2-7, with D tentatively TRBD1 (5 bases). The ends were cut back, 1 base at V and 6 bases at J, with 13 bases in the middle. The germline CDR1 and CDR2 sequences are SEHNR and FQNEAQ (reference sequence). The length of the CDR3 is 14 residues. CDR3 nucleotide sequence: TGTGCCAGCAGCTTAGTTTCCAGGGTGGGCGAGCAGTACTTC. Translated, it gives CASSLVSRVGEQYF.

This chain uses TRBV4-2 with TRBJ2-1; 7 nucleotides align to TRBD1. V lost 1 base and J lost 4; bases outside the gene matches: 13. The CDR3 is 18 residues long. Germline V lookup: CDR1 LGHNA, CDR2 YNFKEQ. The chain's CDR3 is CASSQVHHRGSLYNEQFF. Here the CDR3 DNA reads TGTGCCAGCAGCCAAGTTCACCACAGGGGTTCCCTTTACAATGAGCAGTTCTTC.

This chain connects TRBV11-2 to TRBJ2-5; 7 bases fit TRBD2. The CDR3 runs 15 residues. V was pared by 6 bases and J by 2 bases, with 9 bases of the junction left unmatched. CDR1 is SGHAT, CDR2 FQNNGV, per germline. CDR3 amino acids: CASRPTSREQETQYF. The CDR3, as DNA: TGTGCCAGCAGGCCGACTAGCAGAGAACAAGAGACCCAGTACTTC. Based on the CDR3 plus reference TRBV11-2 and TRBJ2-5, the full variable domain is EAGVAQSPRYKIIEKRQSVAFWCNPISGHATLYWYQQILGQGPKLLIQFQNNGVVDDSQLPKDRFSAERLKGVDSTLKIQPAKLEDSAVYLCASRPTSREQETQYFGPGTRLLVL.

The chain links TRBV7-3 to TRBJ2-1; TRBD2 matches 9 bases. Germline values: CDR1 SGHTA, CDR2 FQGTGA. The CDR3 contains 16 residues. The V and J ends lost 6 bases and 4 bases, in that order; junction bases with no gene match: 10. The CDR3 DNA reads as TGTGCCAGCAGTCCGATCAGCGGGAGGAATTACAATGAGCAGTTCTTC. Protein product: CASSPISGRNYNEQFF. The full variable domain, completed using reference TRBV7-3 and TRBJ2-1, is GAGVSQTPSNKVTEKGKYVELRCDPISGHTALYWYRQSLGQGPEFLIYFQGTGAADDSGLPNDRFFAVRPEGSVSTLKIQRTERGDSAVYLCASSPISGRNYNEQFFGPGTRLTVL.

V usage is TRBV28 and J usage is TRBJ2-5; no clear D gene. The CDR3 consists of 14 residues. Per the germline V gene, CDR1 is MDHEN and CDR2 is SYDVKM. The ends were cut back, 6 bases at V and 5 bases at J, with 16 bases in the middle. CDR3 in DNA: TGTGCCAGCAGCCTGAGGTCGGTGGTGGAGACCCAGTACTTC. It encodes CASSLRSVVETQYF. The whole variable domain, remainder taken from reference TRBV28 and TRBJ2-5, is DVKVTQSSRYLVKRTGEKVFLECVQDMDHENMFWYRQDPGLGLRLIYFSYDVKMKEKGDIPEGYSVSREKKERFSLILESASTNQTSMYLCASSLRSVVETQYFGPGTRLLVL.

This chain uses TRBV29-1 with TRBJ1-1; D may be TRBD1 (5 bases). The ends were cut back, 0 bases at V and 9 bases at J, with 17 bases in the middle. Looked up from germline, CDR1 is SQVTM and CDR2 is ANQGSEA. The CDR3 has 14 residues. CDR3 protein: CSVEEGAGSTQAFF. CDR3 bases: TGCAGCGTTGAAGAGGGAGCAGGGAGCACCCAAGCTTTCTTT.

J is TRBJ1-2 and V is TRBV6-1, with 8 bases matching TRBD1. The CDR3 contains 13 residues. The germline V gene encodes CDR1 MNHNS and CDR2 SASEGT. Unmatched junction bases numbered 3, after V lost 5 bases and J lost 4 bases. CDR3 sequence: CASSQQGGYGYTF. The CDR3 DNA is TGTGCCAGCAGTCAACAGGGGGGCTATGGCTACACCTTC.

This clonotype was picked up a small number of times. The rearrangement links TRBV4-3 to TRBJ1-2; unclear D gene. Looked up from germline, CDR1 is LGHNA and CDR2 is YSLEER. V shed 5 bases and J shed 5 bases, with 15 bases lying between them. The CDR3 covers 14 residues. The CDR3 is CASSAAGSLYGYTF. The CDR3 coding sequence is TGCGCCAGCAGCGCCGCCGGGTCGCTATATGGCTACACCTTC.

The chain couples TRBV10-2 to TRBJ2-5; possibly TRBD1 or TRBD2 for D (7 bases each). The germline V gene encodes CDR1 WSHSY and CDR2 SAAADI. The CDR3 loop spans 16 amino acids. V was cut by 5 bases and J by 5 bases, with 21 bases left in between. The CDR3 DNA reads TGCGCCAGCAGTTATACGACTAGCCCGACAGGGGAGACCCAGTACTTC. This gives the protein CASSYTTSPTGETQYF.

The rearrangement uses TRBV12-3 or TRBV12-4 and TRBJ2-5; 7 nucleotides line up with TRBD1. Trimming removed 6 bases from V and 5 bases from J; junction bases left unmatched: 6. There are 13 residues in the CDR3. The CDR3 bases are TGTGCCAGCAGACCGACAGGGCCGGAGACCCAGTACTTC. Translated, it gives CASRPTGPETQYF.

This clonotype was counted only a few times. The rearrangement links TRBV20-1 to TRBJ1-3, with D possibly TRBD1 on 5 matching bases. V lost 4 bases and J lost 0, with 13 bases in between. The CDR3 loop spans 15 amino acids. CDR1 and CDR2 from the germline V gene are DFQATT and SNEGSKA (reference sequence). The CDR3 coding sequence is TGCAGTGCTAAGGAGGGGTCGCGCTCTGGAAACACCATATATTTT. Its translation: CSAKEGSRSGNTIYF.

This chain uses TRBV4-3 with TRBJ2-3, with D tentatively TRBD2 (5 bases). CDR3 size: 15 residues. CDR1 is LGHNA and CDR2 is YSLEER in the germline V gene. V was pared by 2 bases and J by 3 bases, with 12 bases between. The CDR3 nucleotides are TGCGCCAGCAGCCAAACTAGAATCACGACAGATACGCAGTATTTT. The encoded protein is CASSQTRITTDTQYF.

V usage is TRBV5-1 and J usage is TRBJ2-7; D is unclear. The CDR3 runs 12 residues. Trimming removed 1 base from V and 3 bases from J, with 5 bases in between. CDR1 is SGHRS, CDR2 YFSETQ, per germline. The CDR3 sequence is CASSLLGYEQYF. In nucleotides, the CDR3 is TGCGCCAGCAGCTTGCTGGGCTACGAGCAGTACTTC.

This clonotype was seen more than once but under ten times. This chain links TRBV20-1 with TRBJ1-3; D is unclear. CDR1 is DFQATT, CDR2 SNEGSKA, per germline (reference sequence). CDR3 length: 12 residues. Trimming cost V 0 bases and J 6 bases, with 6 bases left between them. CDR3 amino acids: CSARDPPNTIYF. The CDR3 bases are TGCAGTGCTAGAGATCCGCCAAACACCATATATTTT.

As regards this clonotype: The CDR3 carries no conserved terminal phenylalanine or tryptophan, so it likely arises from a read error. This chain joins TRBV7-9 and TRBJ1-1; 7 nucleotides line up with TRBD1. The CDR3 length is 16 residues. Germline CDR1 SEHNR, CDR2 FQNEAQ (reference sequence). V lost 3 bases to trimming and J lost 0 bases; unmatched junction nucleotides: 7. The DNA of the CDR3 is TGTGCCAGCAGCTTTCCACCGGGACAGATGAACACTGAAGCTTTCCTT. It codes for CASSFPPGQMNTEAFL.

This chain links TRBV4-3 with TRBJ2-7; D may be TRBD1 (5 bases). The length of the CDR3 is 14 residues. Trimming took 1 base from V and 3 from J, leaving 10 bases between them. Looked up from germline, CDR1 is LGHNA and CDR2 is YSLEER. The CDR3 reads CASSQGGRDYEQYF. DNA for the CDR3: TGCGCCAGCAGCCAAGGGGGCCGAGACTACGAGCAGTACTTC.